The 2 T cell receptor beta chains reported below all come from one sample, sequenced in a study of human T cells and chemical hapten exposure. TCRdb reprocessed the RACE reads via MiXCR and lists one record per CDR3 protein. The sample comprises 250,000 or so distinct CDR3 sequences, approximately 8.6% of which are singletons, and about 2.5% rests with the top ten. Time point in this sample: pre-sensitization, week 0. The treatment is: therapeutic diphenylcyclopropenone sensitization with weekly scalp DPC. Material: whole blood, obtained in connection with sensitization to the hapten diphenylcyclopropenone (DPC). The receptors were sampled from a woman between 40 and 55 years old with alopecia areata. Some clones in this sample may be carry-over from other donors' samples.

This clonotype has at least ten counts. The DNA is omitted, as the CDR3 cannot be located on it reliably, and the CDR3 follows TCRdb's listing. The CDR3 sequence: CASRVGTGAAGAEAFF. The chain has TRBV21-1 and TRBJ1-1; TRBD1 was called by the table and not checked on the DNA. TRBV21-1 is a recognized pseudogene. Ends included, the CDR3 has 16 residues.

This chain's CDR3 is CARQDRGWGPDTQYF. The CDR3 nucleotides are TGTGCCAGACAGGACAGGGGTTGGGGCCCCGATACGCAGTATTTT. V and J are TRBV28 and TRBJ2-3; TRBD1 aligns across 9 bases. The CDR3 is 15 residues long. From germline, CDR1 is MDHEN and CDR2 SYDVKM. V was pared by 9 bases and J by 6 bases, with 13 bases of the junction left unmatched.